Here is one TCR beta chain with its context. Its antigen is as yet unknown. CDR1 and CDR2 (germline): KGHSH, LQKENI. V was shortened by 5 bases and J by 0 bases, with 11 bases between the two germline ends. The CDR3 is 14 amino acids. This record belongs to a study of shared clonotypes between healthy human individuals. None of the donors, who were healthy HIV-negative adults, had recently had acute infections or vaccinations. Each PCR replicate from the sorted subsets contained 150 to 250 ng DNA, which is about 30,000 T cell genomes. Clones were sequenced by immunoSEQ multiplex PCR, and TCRdb holds only the in-frame ones, with some missing. The profile shows over a million clones, 96% of them singletons. General study results and limits: Clonotypes which were not shared had lower generation probabilities than clonotypes that all four donors shared. Among donors, clonotype sharing was expected to be affected by sequencing depth.

V gene TRBV18 combines with J gene TRBJ2-7, with no clear D. Sequencing was performed on naive CD4+ T cells sorted from blood. Indicated subset: CD45RA+ positively selected. This sequence was found in a man aged 30 to 45 in good health. The CDR3 DNA reads TGTGCCAGCTCAAATAGCAGGCCCTCCTACGAGCAGTACTTC. This gives the protein CASSNSRPSYEQYF.